This T cell receptor (beta chain) was identified during a study of Graves' ophthalmopathy and Graves' hyperthyroidism. Notes on this clonotype: Its antigen is unknown.

General study results and limits: Blood repertoires reportedly contained most expanded thyroid clonotypes above 0.001 frequency. Both a roughly 70% sensitivity and a roughly 75% specificity characterized the model's predictions of ophthalmopathy progression.

The CDR3 runs 14 residues. Trimming removed 6 bases from V and 1 base from J, with 12 bases in between. CDR1 is MRHNA and CDR2 is SNTAGT in the germline V gene. Researchers took RNA transcripts and amplified TCR beta CDR3 regions from them. HTBI primers primed a first-round RT-PCR, and a second-round multiplex PCR followed. One entry per CDR3 protein results from TCRdb running MiXCR on the multiplex PCR reads. The table records hundreds of thousands of distinct CDR3 sequences, 35% to 50% of them present only once. Moderate-to-severe activity, CAS at least 3, NOSPECS at least 4 and duration under 3 months characterized donors with ophthalmopathy. The evidence that diagnosis relied on was clinical symptoms, serum thyroxine, TRAb, thyroid ultrasound and orbital computed tomography.

The chain combines TRBV6-4 with TRBJ2-5; tentatively, D is TRBD1 (6 bases). This TCR was sampled from an adult man with Graves' ophthalmopathy. The sequenced sample was peripheral blood. CDR3 loop: CASRPQGAQETQYF. CDR3 in DNA: TGTGCCAGCAGACCACAGGGTGCCCAAGAGACCCAGTACTTC.